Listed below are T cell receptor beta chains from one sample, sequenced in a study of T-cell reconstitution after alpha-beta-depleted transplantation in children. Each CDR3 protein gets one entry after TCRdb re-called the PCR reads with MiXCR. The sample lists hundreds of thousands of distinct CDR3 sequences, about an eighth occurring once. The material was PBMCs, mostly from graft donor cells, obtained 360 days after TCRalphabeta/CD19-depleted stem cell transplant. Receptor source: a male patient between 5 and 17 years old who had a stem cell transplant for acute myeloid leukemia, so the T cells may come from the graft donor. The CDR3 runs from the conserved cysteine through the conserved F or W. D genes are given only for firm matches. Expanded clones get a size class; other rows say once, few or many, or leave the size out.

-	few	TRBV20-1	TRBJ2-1	CSAGTPGLLSSYNEQFF	TGCAGTGCTGGGACTCCTGGACTCCTGAGCTCCTACAATGAGCAGTTCTTC
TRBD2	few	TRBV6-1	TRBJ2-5	CASSPSGSIRTQYF	TGTGCCAGCAGCCCTAGCGGGAGCATAAGGACCCAGTACTTC
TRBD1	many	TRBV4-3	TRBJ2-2	CASSRRQGVTGELFF	TGCGCCAGCAGCCGACGGCAGGGGGTTACCGGGGAGCTGTTTTTT
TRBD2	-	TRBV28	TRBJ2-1	CASSLHGLAGGGDNEQFF	TGTGCCAGCAGTTTACATGGACTAGCGGGGGGAGGGGACAATGAGCAGTTCTTC
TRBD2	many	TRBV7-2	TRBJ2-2	CASSPARRTSGFANTGELFF	TGTGCCAGCAGCCCGGCAAGGAGAACTAGCGGGTTCGCGAACACCGGGGAGCTGTTTTTT
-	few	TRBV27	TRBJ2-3	CAFQLKRGYGTDTQYF	TGTGCCTTCCAATTAAAAAGGGGTTATGGCACAGATACGCAGTATTTT
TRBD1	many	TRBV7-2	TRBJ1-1	CASSLLTGVGDTEAFF	TGTGCCAGCAGCTTACTCACAGGGGTGGGGGACACTGAAGCTTTCTTT
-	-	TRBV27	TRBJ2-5	CASSTPSGTQYF	TGTGCCAGCAGCACTCCAAGTGGGACCCAGTACTTC
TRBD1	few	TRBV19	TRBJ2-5	CASSRRTGYEETQYF	TGTGCCAGTAGTCGCAGGACAGGTTACGAAGAGACCCAGTACTTC
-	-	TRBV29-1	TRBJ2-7	CSVLASGGSGNTYEQYF	TGCAGCGTTTTAGCTTCAGGGGGTAGCGGAAACACCTACGAGCAGTACTTC
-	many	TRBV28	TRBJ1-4	CASSLYRRINEKLFF	TGTGCCAGCAGTTTATACCGCAGGATAAATGAAAAACTGTTTTTT
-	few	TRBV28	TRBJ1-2	CASRTHGQFYGYTF	TGTGCCAGCAGGACCCATGGGCAGTTCTATGGCTACACCTTC
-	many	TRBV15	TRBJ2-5	CATSRARSVEETQYF	TGTGCCACCAGCAGAGCTAGGAGTGTGGAAGAGACCCAGTACTTC
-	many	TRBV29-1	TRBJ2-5	CSVASPQEGEETQYF	TGCAGCGTCGCCTCTCCCCAGGAGGGCGAAGAGACCCAGTACTTC
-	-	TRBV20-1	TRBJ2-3	CSARGSPDTQYF	TGCAGTGCTAGAGGCTCGCCAGATACGCAGTATTTT
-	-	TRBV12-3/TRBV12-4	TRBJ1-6	CASSLIGSSYNSPLHF	TGTGCCAGCAGTTTGATAGGGAGCTCCTATAATTCACCCCTCCACTTT
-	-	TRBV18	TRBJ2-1	CASSPPPLGEQFF	TGTGCCAGCTCACCACCACCATTGGGTGAGCAGTTCTTC
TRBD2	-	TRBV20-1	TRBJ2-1	CSAESGSMDEQFF	TGCAGTGCTGAAAGCGGGAGTATGGATGAGCAGTTCTTC
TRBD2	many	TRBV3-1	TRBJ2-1	CASSQLPTSLNEQFF	TGTGCCAGCAGCCAACTACCGACTAGCCTCAATGAGCAGTTCTTC
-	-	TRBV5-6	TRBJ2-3	CASSLERTDTQYF	TGTGCCAGCAGCCTTGAGCGCACAGATACGCAGTATTTT
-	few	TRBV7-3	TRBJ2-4	CASSLSSGAALAKNIQYF	TGTGCCAGCAGCTTAAGTAGTGGGGCAGCCCTAGCCAAAAACATTCAGTACTTC
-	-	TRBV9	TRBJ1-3	CASSAGSGNTIYF	TGTGCCAGCAGCGCCGGCTCTGGAAACACCATATATTTT
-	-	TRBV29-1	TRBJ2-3	CSVEGELSADTQYF	TGCAGCGTTGAAGGGGAGCTGTCTGCAGATACGCAGTATTTT
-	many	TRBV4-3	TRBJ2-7	CASSQEPVVNEQYF	TGCGCCAGCAGCCAAGAGCCGGTGGTCAACGAGCAGTACTTC
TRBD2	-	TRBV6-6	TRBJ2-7	CASQAGEGEQYF	TGTGCCAGCCAAGCGGGAGAGGGCGAGCAGTACTTC
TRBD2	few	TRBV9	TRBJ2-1	CASSVVSAGGLMNEQFF	TGTGCCAGCAGCGTAGTTTCGGCGGGAGGGCTTATGAATGAGCAGTTCTTC
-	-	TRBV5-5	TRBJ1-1	CASSLVNSGNTEAFF	TGTGCCAGCAGCTTGGTCAATTCAGGGAACACTGAAGCTTTCTTT
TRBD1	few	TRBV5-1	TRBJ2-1	CASSLDMGTGRRNEQFF	TGCGCCAGCAGCTTGGATATGGGGACAGGGAGACGCAATGAGCAGTTCTTC
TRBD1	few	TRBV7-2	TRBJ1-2	CASSLAVDRDYGYTF	TGTGCCAGCAGCTTAGCGGTGGACAGGGACTATGGCTACACCTTC
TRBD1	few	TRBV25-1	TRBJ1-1	CASSEAEGGLMNTEAFF	TGTGCCAGCAGTGAAGCAGAAGGGGGCTTGATGAACACTGAAGCTTTCTTT
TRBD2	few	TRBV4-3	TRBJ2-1	CASSQGLDYNEQFF	TGCGCCAGCAGCCAGGGACTAGACTACAATGAGCAGTTCTTC
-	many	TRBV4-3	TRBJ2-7	CASSRRQGRFYEQYF	TGCGCCAGCAGCCGGCGGCAGGGGAGATTCTACGAGCAGTACTTC
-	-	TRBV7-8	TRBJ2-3	CASSLALRFSFTDTQYF	TGTGCCAGCAGCTTAGCCTTAAGGTTCTCGTTCACAGATACGCAGTATTTT
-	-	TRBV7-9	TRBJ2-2	CASSPRGDTGELFF	TGTGCCAGCAGCCCTAGAGGGGACACCGGGGAGCTGTTTTTT
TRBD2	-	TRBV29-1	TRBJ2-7	CSVLPEGTSGSGYEQYF	TGCAGCGTTCTCCCCGAGGGGACTAGCGGGAGTGGGTACGAGCAGTACTTC
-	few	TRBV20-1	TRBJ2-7	CSASFPTGGPGEQYF	TGCAGTGCTAGCTTCCCTACAGGTGGGCCCGGGGAGCAGTACTTC
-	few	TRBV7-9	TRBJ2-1	CASSFFRWGEQFF	TGTGCCAGCAGCTTTTTTCGCTGGGGTGAGCAGTTCTTC
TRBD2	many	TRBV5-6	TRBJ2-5	CASSLRTSGVISETQYF	TGTGCCAGCAGCTTGCGGACTAGCGGTGTGATTTCGGAGACCCAGTACTTC
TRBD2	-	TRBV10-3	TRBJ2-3	CAIRASGFSTDTQYF	TGTGCCATCCGGGCTAGCGGGTTTAGCACAGATACGCAGTATTTT
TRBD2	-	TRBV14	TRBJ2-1	CVSSPSGLVSYNEQFF	TGTGTCAGCAGCCCCTCGGGACTAGTTTCATACAATGAGCAGTTCTTC
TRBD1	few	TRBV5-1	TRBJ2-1	CASSSDRGYYNEQFF	TGCGCCAGCAGCTCGGACAGGGGGTACTACAATGAGCAGTTCTTC
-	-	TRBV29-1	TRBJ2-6	CSDRRHLMPPGANVLTF	TGCAGCGACCGGCGGCACCTAATGCCTCCTGGGGCCAACGTCCTGACTTTC
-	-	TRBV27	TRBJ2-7	CASSLGQSFYEQYF	TGTGCCAGCAGTTTAGGACAGTCCTTCTACGAGCAGTACTTC
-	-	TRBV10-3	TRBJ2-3	CAISFSGIGGTDTQYF	TGTGCCATCAGTTTCAGCGGCATTGGTGGCACAGATACGCAGTATTTT
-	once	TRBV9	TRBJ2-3	CASSGQGEGRLGTDTQYF	TGTGCCAGCAGCGGCCAGGGGGAGGGCCGACTTGGCACAGATACGCAGTATTTT
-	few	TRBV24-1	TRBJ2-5	CATSDFGRVAQETQYF	TGTGCCACCAGTGATTTTGGCAGGGTTGCTCAAGAGACCCAGTACTTC
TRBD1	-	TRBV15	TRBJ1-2	CATSRVRGTGGRGYTF	TGTGCCACCAGCAGGGTCCGTGGGACAGGGGGACGTGGCTACACCTTC
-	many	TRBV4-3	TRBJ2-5	CASSHGTAVQETQYF	TGCGCCAGCAGTCACGGGACCGCAGTACAAGAGACCCAGTACTTC
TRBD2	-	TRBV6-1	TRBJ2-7	CASSESGLAGYYEQYF	TGTGCCAGCAGTGAATCGGGCCTAGCGGGATACTACGAGCAGTACTTC
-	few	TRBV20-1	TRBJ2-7	CSASGGIAYEQYF	TGCAGTGCTAGTGGCGGGATCGCCTACGAGCAGTACTTC
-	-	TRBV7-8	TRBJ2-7	CASSLWLGRAFSYEQYF	TGTGCCAGCAGCTTATGGCTTGGGCGGGCCTTCTCCTACGAGCAGTACTTC
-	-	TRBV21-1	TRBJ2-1	CASTSVGNNEQFF	TGTGCCAGCACCTCTGTCGGGAACAATGAGCAGTTCTTC